This is a list of T cell receptor beta chains from one sample in a study of control samples from healthy donors and cancer patients. Assay used: immunoSEQ multiplex PCR; TCRdb lists only in-frame clones, some missing. The sample holds 100,000 to 150,000 clones; approximately 84% are singletons and the top ten take roughly 1.9%. Sequencing was carried out using blood. These receptors were taken from a man aged 18 to 29 in good health. Each CDR3 is given with its conserved first and last residue. The D gene is left open where the match is weak. Clone size is not always given. Where it is, it says once, few, many or a class for expanded clones.

V	D	J	size	DNA	CDR3
TRBV28	TRBD2	TRBJ2-7	NA	TGTGCCAGCAGTTTATGGTTAGCGGGAGTCGGAGACGAGCAGTACTTC	CASSLWLAGVGDEQYF
TRBV6-5	NA	TRBJ2-7	NA	TGTGCCACTTCGACGGTCCGGGACCGAGCCTACGAGCAGTACTTC	CATSTVRDRAYEQYF
TRBV4-1	TRBD1	TRBJ1-2	NA	TGCGCCAGCAGCCGCGACAGGGGCTATGGCTACACCTTC	CASSRDRGYGYTF
TRBV5-4	NA	TRBJ2-1	NA	TGTGCCAGCAGCTTGGCCACTAACAATGAGCAGTTCTTC	CASSLATNNEQFF
TRBV6-4	TRBD2	TRBJ2-3	few	TGTGCCAGCAGTGACGGGGGAGGGACAGATACGCAGTATTTT	CASSDGGGTDTQYF
TRBV7-3	TRBD2	TRBJ2-3	NA	TGTGCCAGCAGCTTAACCCACAGAACCGGGACTAGCGGCACAGATACGCAGTATTTT	CASSLTHRTGTSGTDTQYF
TRBV7-7	TRBD2	TRBJ2-1	NA	TGTGCCAGCAGCCCGGGACTAGCGGCTTACAATGAGCAGTTCTTC	CASSPGLAAYNEQFF
TRBV5-4	TRBD2	TRBJ2-3	NA	TGTGCCAGCAGCTTGGATGGCGGGAGGGCCTCAGATACGCAGTATTTT	CASSLDGGRASDTQYF
TRBV19	NA	TRBJ2-3	NA	TGTGCCACCGGGAGTAAGCGGGTCTCTAGCACAGATACGCAGTATTTT	CATGSKRVSSTDTQYF
TRBV2	TRBD1	TRBJ2-2	NA	TGTGCCAGCAGCCAGACAGGGCAAGGAATCACCGGGGAGCTGTTTTTT	CASSQTGQGITGELFF
TRBV18	NA	TRBJ2-1	NA	TGTGCCAGCTCACCGACACGCTACAATGAGCAGTTCTTC	CASSPTRYNEQFF
TRBV14	TRBD1	TRBJ2-6	NA	TGTGCCAGCAGCCGGGACAGGGGAAGGACTGGGGCCAACGTCCTGACTTTC	CASSRDRGRTGANVLTF
TRBV7-9	TRBD2	TRBJ2-3	NA	TGTGCCTTAGCGGGAGATGGCACAGATACGCAGTATTTT	CALAGDGTDTQYF
TRBV18	NA	TRBJ1-1	NA	TGTGCCAGCTCACCCCTGACTGAAGCTTTCTTT	CASSPLTEAFF
TRBV27	TRBD2	TRBJ2-1	once	TGTGCCAGCAGTCCTGGACTAGCGGGAGGGTTACTCCACTACAATGAGCAGTTCTTC	CASSPGLAGGLLHYNEQFF
TRBV3-1/TRBV3-2	TRBD2	TRBJ2-1	NA	TGTGCCAGCAGCCAAGATCCGGGAGCGGGAAATGAGCAGTTCTTC	CASSQDPGAGNEQFF
TRBV19	NA	TRBJ2-1	NA	TGTGCCAGTAGCCCCGTACAGGGCTCCTACAATGAGCAGTTCTTC	CASSPVQGSYNEQFF
TRBV6-6	NA	TRBJ2-7	NA	TGTGCCAGCAGTTTCTCGGGCTCTACCTCCTACGAGCAGTACTTC	CASSFSGSTSYEQYF
TRBV28	NA	TRBJ2-5	once	TGTGCCAGCAGTCGGGATGGACAGGAGGGGAGAGAGACCCAGTACTTC	CASSRDGQEGRETQYF
TRBV5-4	TRBD2	TRBJ2-3	NA	TGTGCCAGCAGCTCTAGACTAGCGGGAGTCAGGGGCACAGATACGCAGTATTTT	CASSSRLAGVRGTDTQYF
TRBV6-5	NA	TRBJ2-6	NA	TGTGCCAGCAGTTACATTCCGGGGGGGGCCAACGTCCTGACTTTC	CASSYIPGGANVLTF
TRBV5-1	NA	TRBJ2-6	NA	TGCGCCAGCAGCTTGACTGGGGCCAACGTCCTGACTTTC	CASSLTGANVLTF
TRBV20-1	NA	TRBJ1-2	NA	TGCAGTGCTAGTGGTCAGGGGTACGGCTACACCTTC	CSASGQGYGYTF
TRBV15	NA	TRBJ2-5	few	TGTGCCACCAGCAGAGTGACAGGCCTAGGCAGTGAGACCCAGTACTTC	CATSRVTGLGSETQYF
TRBV5-1	NA	TRBJ2-1	few	TGCGCCAGCAGCCGGGACCAAGTAAGCTCCTACAATGAGCAGTTCTTC	CASSRDQVSSYNEQFF
TRBV27	TRBD1	TRBJ2-7	NA	TGTGCCAGCAGTCCGACAGGGATGGGCTACGAGCAGTACTTC	CASSPTGMGYEQYF
TRBV5-6	NA	TRBJ2-4	NA	TGTGCCAGCAGCCCACCGGGACACCTAGCCAAAAACATTCAGTACTTC	CASSPPGHLAKNIQYF
TRBV6-1	NA	TRBJ2-5	NA	TGTGCCAGCAGTGGAGCCTGGGGCGCGGAGACCCAGTACTTC	CASSGAWGAETQYF
TRBV27	NA	TRBJ2-1	NA	TGTGCCAGTATGGCGGTTAATGAGCAGTTCTTC	CASMAVNEQFF
TRBV11-2	TRBD1	TRBJ1-1	once	TGTGCCAGCAGCTCGTCCGGGACAGGGGTAGCTTTCTTT	CASSSSGTGVAFF
TRBV6-4	NA	TRBJ1-2	few	TGTGCCAGCAGTGACCTTACTGCCGGGGCCCGCTATGGCTACACCTTC	CASSDLTAGARYGYTF
TRBV6-2/TRBV6-3	TRBD1	TRBJ2-7	NA	TGTGCCAGCAGCGAGCCGGGACAGGGCTTTTACGAGCAGTACTTC	CASSEPGQGFYEQYF
TRBV5-8	TRBD1	TRBJ1-2	NA	TGTGCCAGCAGAGCCGGGACAGGGTCTGGCTACACCTTC	CASRAGTGSGYTF
TRBV28	TRBD1	TRBJ1-2	NA	TGTGCCAGCAGTGTGGACAGGGGGTCAAACTATGGCTACACCTTC	CASSVDRGSNYGYTF
TRBV7-3	NA	TRBJ2-7	NA	TGTGCCAGCAGCCAGACCCCCTCTTCATACTACGAGCAGTACTTC	CASSQTPSSYYEQYF
TRBV14	TRBD2	TRBJ2-7	few	TGTGCCAGCAGCCTGGGACTAGCGGGCCTCTTGTCCTACGAGCAGTACTTC	CASSLGLAGLLSYEQYF
TRBV7-9	NA	TRBJ2-1	NA	TGTGCCAGCAGTCGGTCTAGCTCCTACAATGAGCAGTTCTTC	CASSRSSSYNEQFF
TRBV9	NA	TRBJ1-1	NA	TGTGCCAGCAGCGTAGTGGGGGGGCGCGAAGCTTTCTTT	CASSVVGGREAFF
TRBV7-2	NA	TRBJ2-1	NA	TGTGCCAGCAGCTTAGATTCGCTAGTCGAGGGTGAGCAGTTCTTC	CASSLDSLVEGEQFF
TRBV3-1/TRBV3-2	NA	TRBJ1-6	NA	TGTGCCAGCAGCCAAGTACCGCCAGGCTATAGGGATTCACCCCTCCACTTT	CASSQVPPGYRDSPLHF
TRBV7-2	NA	TRBJ1-2	many	TGTGCCAGCAGCTTAGCGACGAGGGGCGCGAACTATGGCTACACCTTC	CASSLATRGANYGYTF
TRBV5-6	NA	TRBJ1-2	NA	TGTGCCAGCAGCCCCCAAAACAGACTTAACTATGGCTACACCTTC	CASSPQNRLNYGYTF
TRBV7-3	TRBD1	TRBJ2-2	few	TGTGCCAGCAGCTTATGGCAGGGGGAAGGGGAGCTGTTTTTT	CASSLWQGEGELFF
TRBV27	TRBD1	TRBJ1-6	NA	TGTGCCAGCACCCGGGACAGTCGTAGCTCACCCCTCCACTTT	CASTRDSRSSPLHF
TRBV9	NA	TRBJ1-4	NA	TGTGCCAGCAGCGTAGAAACAGAGGGAGGGGAAAAACTGTTTTTT	CASSVETEGGEKLFF
TRBV18	TRBD1	TRBJ2-7	NA	TGTGCCAGCTCCCCGACAGGGGACCACGAGCAGTACTTC	CASSPTGDHEQYF
TRBV16	NA	TRBJ1-6	NA	TGTGCCAGCACAGCCCCGCCGGCCACAAATTCACCCCTCCACTTT	CASTAPPATNSPLHF
TRBV9	NA	TRBJ1-4	NA	TGTGCCAGCAGCGTAGGGGGGGCGTTTGCAACTAATGAAAAACTGTTTTTT	CASSVGGAFATNEKLFF
TRBV7-9	NA	TRBJ2-7	NA	TGTGCCAGCAGCTTAGAGAGCGGAACCTACGAGCAGTACTTC	CASSLESGTYEQYF
TRBV6-2/TRBV6-3	NA	TRBJ2-1	NA	TGTGCCAGCAGCCTCGATTGGGGGGTAGAGCAGTTCTTC	CASSLDWGVEQFF
TRBV11-2	NA	TRBJ2-5	NA	TGTGCCAGCAGCTTAGTAGAGACCCAGTACTTC	CASSLVETQYF